These 21 T cell receptor beta chains originate from one sample sequenced in a study of blood T cell repertoires in COVID-19 (dated by TCRdb to 2019 to 2021). The library was generated by the immunoSEQ multiplex PCR assay. This is the immuneACCESS table as TCRdb keeps it, with only in-frame sequences that have V and J called. A part of the clones is gone; compared with another copy, unresolved V genes explain less than half, and the rest is unexplained. The sample table lists 200,000 to 250,000 clones, 75% to 90% of them with a count of one. Jointly, the top ten make up around 2.9% of the sample. The specimen was peripheral blood. These receptors all stem from a woman aged 30 to 39 who had recovered from COVID-19.

This clone has only one observation. The chain employs TRBV28 and TRBJ1-3, with no clear D. Germline loops: CDR1 MDHEN, CDR2 SYDVKM. V lost 4 bases and J 0 bases, leaving 7 bases between the germline ends. This CDR3 is built from 14 residues. For the CDR3, the DNA is TGTGCCAGCAGTTCCCACAGCTCTGGAAACACCATATATTTT. Translation gives CASSSHSSGNTIYF.

The chain is built from TRBV4-1 and TRBJ2-7; D possibly corresponds to TRBD1 (6 bases). Germline CDR1 and CDR2: MGHRA and YSYEKL. The ends were cut back, 4 bases at V and 6 bases at J, with 13 bases in the middle. This CDR3 spans 13 amino acids. CDR3 in amino acids: CASSPGQPSEQYF. The CDR3 DNA reads as TGCGCCAGCAGCCCAGGACAGCCAAGCGAGCAGTACTTC.

The gene calls are TRBV21-1 and TRBJ1-1; the listed D gene, TRBD1, was not tested against the DNA. TRBV21-1 is shown as a pseudogene. The CDR3 consists of 17 residues. DNA for the CDR3: TGTGCCAGCAGCAAACGACGGACAGGGGTCAACAAAGCGGGAGCTTTCTTT. It yields the protein CASSKRRTGVNKAGAFF.

The V gene is TRBV6-6, the J gene TRBJ1-1, with a weak D call TRBD1 (5 bases). V lost 4 bases, J lost 1 base, and 10 bases lay in between. Germline V gene sequence: CDR1 MNHNY, CDR2 SVGAGI (reference sequence). The CDR3 extends over 14 amino acids. The CDR3 DNA is TGTGCCAGCAGTTTATCAGGGCCGAACACTGAAGCTTTCTTT. The encoded protein is CASSLSGPNTEAFF.

The J gene is TRBJ2-1, the V gene TRBV7-6; TRBD2 matches at 12 bases. J lost 16 bases, V lost 5 bases, and 9 bases had no gene match. Looked up from germline, CDR1 is SGHVS and CDR2 is FNYEAQ. The CDR3 runs to 13 residues. The CDR3 DNA reads as TGTGCCAGCAGCACCTTGACTAGCGGGGGACTATTCTTC. It codes for CASSTLTSGGLFF.

V is TRBV5-1 and J is TRBJ2-7; 8 positions match TRBD1. The CDR3 extends over 15 amino acids. Germline V lookup: CDR1 SGHRS, CDR2 YFSETQ. Unmatched junction bases numbered 10, after V lost 4 bases and J lost 4 bases. As DNA, the CDR3 is TGCGCCAGCAGCGACCGGACAGGGAAGGAGTACGAGCAGTACTTC. Encoded protein: CASSDRTGKEYEQYF.

CDR3 loop: CASSVGTSGGSTDTQYF. In DNA form, the CDR3 reads TGTGCCAGCAGCGTAGGCACTAGCGGGGGTAGCACAGATACGCAGTATTTT. The genes are TRBV9 and TRBJ2-3; 11 nucleotides line up with TRBD2. CDR1 and CDR2 from the germline V gene are SGDLS and YYNGEE. This CDR3 contains 17 residues. The J segment lost 0 bases and the V segment lost 0 bases, leaving 3 bases of the junction unmatched. The full variable domain, its missing parts supplied by reference TRBV9 and TRBJ2-3, is DSGVTQTPKHLITATGQRVTLRCSPRSGDLSVYWYQQSLDQGLQFLIQYYNGEERAKGNILERFSAQQFPDLHSELNLSSLELGDSALYFCASSVGTSGGSTDTQYFGPGTRLTVL.

The chain combines TRBV11-3 with TRBJ2-1, with D tentatively TRBD2 (5 bases). Trimming removed 1 base at V and 0 bases at J, with 16 bases between. Germline V gives CDR1 SGHNT, CDR2 YENEEA. The CDR3 has 18 amino acids. This CDR3 reads CASSLGAFSGSSYNEQFF. The CDR3 DNA is TGTGCCAGCAGCTTAGGGGCCTTCTCGGGGAGCTCCTACAATGAGCAGTTCTTC.

V gene TRBV19 combines with J gene TRBJ1-5; maybe TRBD1 (5 bases). Germline assignment: CDR1 LNHDA and CDR2 SQIVND (reference sequence). The CDR3 runs to 15 residues. The V gene lost 3 bases and the J gene lost 6 bases, with 15 bases spanning the gap. CDR3 DNA: TGTGCCAGTAGTATCCTTCCGGGGAGGGGTCAGCCCCAGCATTTT. Translated: CASSILPGRGQPQHF.

The chain has TRBV7-9 and TRBJ1-1; D is undetermined. The CDR3 loop spans 15 amino acids. The germline V and J ends were trimmed by 0 bases and 3 bases, with 11 bases remaining between them. Per germline, CDR1 SEHNR and CDR2 FQNEAQ (reference sequence). The CDR3, as DNA: TGTGCCAGCAGCTTAGCTGAGTTTCTGTACACTGAAGCTTTCTTT. The encoded protein is CASSLAEFLYTEAFF.

This clone was found once. At the DNA level, this CDR3 is encoded by other sequences in the same sample as well. The chain is built from TRBV18 and TRBJ1-5; 9 bases align to TRBD1. This CDR3 contains 14 residues. The ends lost 3 bases at V and 4 bases at J; junction bases unmatched: 1. Germline CDR1 KGHSH, CDR2 LQKENI. The CDR3 here is CASSPGTGNQPQHF. CDR3 coding DNA: TGTGCCAGCTCACCGGGGACAGGGAATCAGCCCCAGCATTTT.

This clone was picked up one time. This chain joins TRBV30 and TRBJ1-2; the D is unclear. V was shortened by 2 bases and J by 8 bases, with 12 bases between the two germline ends. Germline CDR1 reads GTSNPN; CDR2 reads SVGIG (reference sequence). CDR3 size: 12 residues. CDR3: CAWSQVQSGYTF. The CDR3 coding sequence is TGTGCCTGGAGTCAAGTACAGTCGGGCTACACCTTC.

The rearrangement joins TRBV4-3 to TRBJ1-3; D is undetermined. CDR1 and CDR2 from the germline V gene are LGHNA and YSLEER. The CDR3 length is 15 residues. Trimming left V 0 bases short and J 2 bases short, with 8 bases between. The CDR3 DNA reads as TGCGCCAGCAGCCAAGACAGCGCTACTGGAAACACCATATATTTT. Translated, it gives CASSQDSATGNTIYF.

The gene calls are TRBV6-2 or TRBV6-3 and TRBJ2-5; D gene ambiguous. The V end lost 2 bases, the J end lost 12 bases, and 16 bases lay between the germline ends. Germline V gives CDR1 MNHEY, CDR2 SVGEGT. The CDR3 is 13 amino acids. CDR3 nucleotide sequence: TGTGCCAGCAGTTACATTGCAGCGATAGCAAAGTACTTC. Its protein product is CASSYIAAIAKYF.

J is TRBJ2-7 and V is TRBV6-2 or TRBV6-3, with D tentatively TRBD1 (5 bases). V gave up 2 bases and J gave up 4 bases, with 6 bases separating them. Per the germline V gene, CDR1 is MNHEY and CDR2 is SVGEGT. CDR3 size: 12 residues. The CDR3, as DNA: TGTGCCAGCAGTTACCAGGGTTACGAGCAGTACTTC. It translates to CASSYQGYEQYF.

J is TRBJ2-7 and V is TRBV4-3; D is possibly TRBD2 (6 bases). Trimming removed 0 bases from V and 2 bases from J, with 14 bases in between. CDR1 LGHNA and CDR2 YSLEER come from the germline V gene. The CDR3 totals 16 residues. The CDR3 region has the DNA TGCGCCAGCAGCCAAGACTTTGCTAGCGCGACCTACGAGCAGTACTTC. Protein product: CASSQDFASATYEQYF.

The chain carries TRBV5-1 and TRBJ2-1; the D is unclear. The CDR3 consists of 13 residues. Trimming stripped 0 bases from V and 1 base from J, with 2 bases between. Germline V gene lookup returns CDR1 SGHRS and CDR2 YFSETQ. CDR3 loop: CASSLASYNEQFF. CDR3 in DNA: TGCGCCAGCAGCTTGGCATCCTACAATGAGCAGTTCTTC.

The CDR3, as DNA: TGTGCCAGCAGCCTTGGGGGACAGGGGAATGAAAAACTGTTTTTT. Translating gives CASSLGGQGNEKLFF. The genes are TRBV5-5 and TRBJ1-4, with 10 nucleotides matching TRBD1. This CDR3 is 15 amino acids long. From germline, CDR1 is SGHKS and CDR2 YYEKEE (reference sequence). The V segment lost 4 bases and the J segment 5 bases; nucleotides outside the gene matches: 5.

The chain uses TRBV5-1 and TRBJ2-5, with D perhaps TRBD2 (6 bases). The CDR3 covers 15 residues. The germline V gene has CDR1 SGHRS and CDR2 YFSETQ. V was clipped by 0 bases and J by 0 bases, with 9 bases between them. CDR3 protein: CASSLGTIDQETQYF. The CDR3 region has the DNA TGCGCCAGCAGCTTGGGGACTATAGACCAAGAGACCCAGTACTTC.

The chain joins TRBV9 to TRBJ1-2, with D tentatively TRBD1 (5 bases). Germline CDR1 SGDLS, CDR2 YYNGEE. V lost 0 bases and J lost 4, with 10 bases in between. This CDR3 is 14 amino acids long. The DNA of the CDR3 is TGTGCCAGCAGCGTAGTACAGGACCCCTATGGCTACACCTTC. Its translation is CASSVVQDPYGYTF.

The chain is built from TRBV12-5 and TRBJ2-3; possible D gene TRBD2, 5 bases. The CDR3 runs 15 residues. The V gene's germline CDR1 is LGHNT and CDR2 FRNRAP. V lost 0 bases to trimming and J lost 3 bases, with 10 bases between them. This CDR3 reads CASGLVTGTTDTQYF. The DNA for the CDR3 is TGTGCTAGTGGTTTGGTTACGGGAACAACAGATACGCAGTATTTT.